This T cell receptor beta chain was obtained from a study of shared clonotypes between healthy human individuals. Study results and limitations: Non-shared clonotypes had lower generation probabilities than those shared by all four donors.

Per the germline V gene, CDR1 is MDHEN and CDR2 is SYDVKM. V dropped 6 bases and J dropped 5; count of bases not matched to a gene: 12. CDR3 length: 17 residues. Researchers divided each subset's genomic DNA evenly across several immunoSEQ plates. Generated by immunoSEQ multiplex PCR, the TCRdb table keeps only in-frame clones and is missing some. Among about 960,000 clones listed, approximately 80% were seen once. This clone was detected a few times. Antigen: not known. V gene TRBV28 combines with J gene TRBJ2-2; TRBD2 matches at 10 bases. Sequenced: memory CD4+ T cells sorted from blood. The sample's subset: CD45RA-negative fraction. The receptor comes from a man in his late teens or twenties in good health. The CDR3 coding sequence is TGTGCCAGCAGCGGGAGCGGGAGGGCCGGAGGGACCGGGGAGCTGTTTTTT. Amino acid sequence: CASSGSGRAGGTGELFF.